This TCR beta chain is drawn from a study of T cells in Graves' hyperthyroidism and ophthalmopathy. The CDR3 loop spans 15 amino acids. Losses at the gene ends were 7 bases for V and 3 bases for J; bases not matched to a gene: 12. CDR1 and CDR2 from the germline V gene are SNHLY and FYNNEI. Amplified TCR beta CDR3 regions derived from RNA transcripts. The primer set for the first-round RT-PCR of the TCR CDR3 was HTBI. One entry per CDR3 protein, called by TCRdb with MiXCR from the multiplex PCR reads. The sample includes hundreds of thousands of distinct CDR3 sequences, around 42% of them seen just once.

The specimen sequenced was peripheral blood or thyroid tissue (not recorded which). This sequence was found in a woman under 30 with Graves' hyperthyroidism. The chain employs TRBV2 and TRBJ2-7; 7 nucleotides agree with TRBD2. CDR3 amino acids: CASNVGLGEVYEQYF. In DNA, the CDR3 is TGTGCCAGCAATGTCGGACTAGGAGAAGTCTACGAGCAGTACTTC.